This is a list of T cell receptor beta chains from one sample in a study of blood T cells in healthy people across ages. Each CDR3 protein gets one entry after TCRdb re-called the 5' RACE reads with MiXCR. The sample gives about a million distinct CDR3 sequences, 51% of which show up once; 20% to 25% is in the top ten. The sequencing sample was made of blood. The origin of the receptors is a woman aged 60 to 75 in good health. The CDR3 runs from the conserved cysteine through the conserved F or W. A D gene is named only where the DNA matches it firmly. Where a row states a size, it is once, few, many or the class of an expanded clone; other rows omit it.

>once|TRBJ2-1|-|TRBV28
TGTGCCAGCGAGGGCCACACCTACAATGAGCAGTTCTTC
CASEGHTYNEQFF
>-|TRBJ2-1|TRBD2|TRBV9
TGTGCCAGCAGCACCCTAGCGGGGAAAAATGAGCAGTTCTTC
CASSTLAGKNEQFF
>-|TRBJ1-1|-|TRBV4-1
TGCGCCAGCAGCCAAGAATATAGAAACACTGAAGCTTTCTTT
CASSQEYRNTEAFF
>few|TRBJ2-7|-|TRBV3-1
TGTGCCAGCAGTCCACAGGCGGATCTCTCCTACGAGCAGTACTTC
CASSPQADLSYEQYF
>-|TRBJ2-7|-|TRBV3-1
TGTGCCAACAGCCAAGCAAGTACAGAGCCCCAGTACTTC
CANSQASTEPQYF
>-|TRBJ2-3|-|TRBV14
TGTGCCAGCAGCCACCACCGGGCTAGCACAGATACGCAGTATTTT
CASSHHRASTDTQYF
>-|TRBJ1-2|-|TRBV10-3
TGTGCCATCAGCCTCGACGGAAGCTCTAACTATGGCTACACCTTC
CAISLDGSSNYGYTF
>-|TRBJ2-7|TRBD2|TRBV6-1
TGTGCCAGCAGTCGAGCTCAGGGGGCCCGTAGCGGGAGGTCGGACAATGAGCAGTACTTC
CASSRAQGARSGRSDNEQYF
>many|TRBJ2-5|-|TRBV12-3/TRBV12-4
TGTGCCAGCAGTCCCTCCTGGGAGACCCAGTACTTC
CASSPSWETQYF
>-|TRBJ2-7|TRBD2|TRBV14
TGTGCCAGCAGCCAATTCACCAGCGGGGCCCCCTACGAGCAGTACTTC
CASSQFTSGAPYEQYF
>-|TRBJ2-6|-|TRBV7-7
TGTGCCAGCAGCTTAGGGACAGCTGGGGCCAACGTCCCGACTTTC
CASSLGTAGANVPTF
>-|TRBJ2-5|-|TRBV12-3/TRBV12-4
TGTGCCAGCAGCCAAATCGGGGGTTTGTGGGAGACCCAGTACTTC
CASSQIGGLWETQYF
>-|TRBJ2-7|-|TRBV7-9
TGTGCCAGCAGCTTAGCTCTGGAGGGCCACGAGCAGTACTTC
CASSLALEGHEQYF
>-|TRBJ1-5|-|TRBV5-5
TGTGCCAGCAGCTTAGGTGACGGGGGAGGGCGCAATCAGCCCCAGCATTTT
CASSLGDGGGRNQPQHF
>-|TRBJ1-2|-|TRBV3-1
TGTGCCAGCAGCCATCCGGACATGGGGTATGGCTACATCTTC
CASSHPDMGYGYIF
>few|TRBJ2-3|-|TRBV29-1
TGCAGCGTTGGGGCAGAGATTACTAGCACAGATACGCAGTATTTT
CSVGAEITSTDTQYF
>-|TRBJ2-5|-|TRBV7-8
TGTGCCAGCAGCTTAGGGGGTGGGATGAGGGACCAAGAGACCCAGTACTTC
CASSLGGGMRDQETQYF
>few|TRBJ2-7|TRBD2|TRBV2
TGTGCCAGCCAGTCGACCGGGACTAGAGGCTCCTACGAGCAGTACTTC
CASQSTGTRGSYEQYF
>-|TRBJ2-7|-|TRBV2
TGTGCCAGCAAGTTCCAGCCCAACTACGAGCAGTACTTC
CASKFQPNYEQYF
>once|TRBJ2-7|TRBD1|TRBV20-1
TGCAGTGCTCAGGGACAGGGGGCCGGCGAGCAGTACTTC
CSAQGQGAGEQYF
>-|TRBJ2-1|-|TRBV5-1
TGCGCCAGCAGCTTGGCAGGGAACTTCAATGAGCAGTTCTTC
CASSLAGNFNEQFF
>-|TRBJ2-1|-|TRBV4-1
TGCGCCAGCAGCCAAGCCCTTATTGGTAGCGGACACAATGAGCAGTTCTTC
CASSQALIGSGHNEQFF
>-|TRBJ2-7|TRBD1|TRBV7-8
TGTGCCAGCAGCTTGAGACCCTTCACCGGGACAGCCTCCTACGAGCAGTACTTC
CASSLRPFTGTASYEQYF
>few|TRBJ2-4|-|TRBV25-1
TGTGCCAGCAGTGGCCACACGCGGGGAAACATTCAGTACTTC
CASSGHTRGNIQYF
>-|TRBJ2-1|TRBD2|TRBV9
TGTGCCAGCAGCGTAGCACTAGCGGGAGGGAATGAGCAGTTCTTC
CASSVALAGGNEQFF
>-|TRBJ2-5|-|TRBV20-1
TGCAGTGCCGAAAACCAAGAGACCCAGTACTTC
CSAENQETQYF
>-|TRBJ2-7|-|TRBV20-1
TGCAGTGCTAGTGCGTCCAGCTCCTACGAGCAGTACTTC
CSASASSSYEQYF
>few|TRBJ2-3|TRBD2|TRBV15
TGTGCCACCAGCTATAGCGGGAGAGGAGATACGCAGTATTTT
CATSYSGRGDTQYF
>few|TRBJ2-7|-|TRBV5-1
TGCGCCAGCAGCTCCGGGATGACAGTCTCCTACGAGCAGTACTTC
CASSSGMTVSYEQYF
>few|TRBJ2-7|-|TRBV4-2
TGTGCCAGCAGCCAAGATACGGCGCACGAGCAGTACTTC
CASSQDTAHEQYF
>few|TRBJ2-5|TRBD1|TRBV5-1
TGCGCCAGCAGCTCTGGGACAGGGCTGTCTCAAGAGACCCAGTACTTC
CASSSGTGLSQETQYF
>few|TRBJ2-3|TRBD1|TRBV29-1
TGCAGCGTGGACAGGGTTGTCGCAGATACGCAGTATTTT
CSVDRVVADTQYF